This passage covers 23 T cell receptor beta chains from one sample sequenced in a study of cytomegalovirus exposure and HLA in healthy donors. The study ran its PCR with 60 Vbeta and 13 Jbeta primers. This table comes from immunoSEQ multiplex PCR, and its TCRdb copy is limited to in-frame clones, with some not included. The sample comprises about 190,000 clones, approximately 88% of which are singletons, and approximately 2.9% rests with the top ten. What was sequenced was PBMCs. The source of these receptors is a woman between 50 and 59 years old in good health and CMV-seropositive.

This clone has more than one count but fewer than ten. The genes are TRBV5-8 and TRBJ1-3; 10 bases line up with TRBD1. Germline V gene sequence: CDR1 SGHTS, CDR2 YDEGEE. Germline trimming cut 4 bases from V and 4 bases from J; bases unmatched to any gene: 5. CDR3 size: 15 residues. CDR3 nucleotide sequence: TGTGCCAGCAGCCAGGGACAGGGGCGAGGAAACACCATATATTTT. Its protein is CASSQGQGRGNTIYF.

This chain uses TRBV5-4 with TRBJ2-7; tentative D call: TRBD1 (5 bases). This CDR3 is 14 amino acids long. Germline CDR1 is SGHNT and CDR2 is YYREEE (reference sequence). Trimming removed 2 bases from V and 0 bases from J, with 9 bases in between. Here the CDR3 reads CASSLQVSSYEQYF. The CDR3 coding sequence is TGTGCCAGCAGCTTACAGGTCAGCTCCTACGAGCAGTACTTC.

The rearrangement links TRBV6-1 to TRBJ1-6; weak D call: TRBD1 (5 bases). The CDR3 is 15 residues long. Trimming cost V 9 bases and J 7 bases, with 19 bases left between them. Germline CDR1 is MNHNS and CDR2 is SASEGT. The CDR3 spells CASYPLTEENSPLHF. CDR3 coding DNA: TGTGCCAGTTACCCCTTGACAGAGGAGAATTCACCCCTCCACTTT.

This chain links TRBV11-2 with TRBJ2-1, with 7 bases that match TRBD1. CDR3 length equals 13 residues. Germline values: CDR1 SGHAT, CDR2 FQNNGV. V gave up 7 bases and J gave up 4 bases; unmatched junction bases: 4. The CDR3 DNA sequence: TGTGCCAGCACCGGGACAGATTACAATGAGCAGTTCTTC. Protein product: CASTGTDYNEQFF.

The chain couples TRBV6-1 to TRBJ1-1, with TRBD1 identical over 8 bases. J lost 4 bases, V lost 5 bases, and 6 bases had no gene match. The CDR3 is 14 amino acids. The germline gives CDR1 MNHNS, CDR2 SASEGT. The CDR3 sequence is CASSFDRGGTEAFF. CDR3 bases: TGTGCCAGCAGTTTCGACAGGGGCGGCACTGAAGCTTTCTTT.

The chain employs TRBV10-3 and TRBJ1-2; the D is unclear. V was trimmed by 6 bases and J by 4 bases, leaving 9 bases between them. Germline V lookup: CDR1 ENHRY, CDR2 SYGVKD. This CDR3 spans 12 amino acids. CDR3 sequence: CAISLEGYGYTF. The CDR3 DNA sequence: TGTGCCATCAGCCTAGAGGGCTATGGCTACACCTTC.

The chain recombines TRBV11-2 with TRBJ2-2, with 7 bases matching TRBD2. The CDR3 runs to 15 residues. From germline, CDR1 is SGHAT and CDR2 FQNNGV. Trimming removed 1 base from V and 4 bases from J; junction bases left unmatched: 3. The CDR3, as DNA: TGTGCCAGCAGCTTAGCCGGACTAGGCACCGGGGAGCTGTTTTTT. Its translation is CASSLAGLGTGELFF.

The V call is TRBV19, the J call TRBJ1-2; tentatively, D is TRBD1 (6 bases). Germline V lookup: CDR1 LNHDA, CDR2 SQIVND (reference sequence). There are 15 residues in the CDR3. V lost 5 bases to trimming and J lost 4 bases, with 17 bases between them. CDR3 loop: CASSLQGPNLYGYTF. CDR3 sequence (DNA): TGTGCCAGTAGTTTACAGGGCCCGAATCTCTATGGCTACACCTTC.

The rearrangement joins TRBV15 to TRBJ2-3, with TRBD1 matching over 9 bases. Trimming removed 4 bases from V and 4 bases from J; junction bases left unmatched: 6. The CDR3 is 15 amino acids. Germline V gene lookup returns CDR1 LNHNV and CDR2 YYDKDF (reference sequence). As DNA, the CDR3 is TGTGCCACCAGCATCGGGACAGGGACCGCAGATACGCAGTATTTT. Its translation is CATSIGTGTADTQYF.

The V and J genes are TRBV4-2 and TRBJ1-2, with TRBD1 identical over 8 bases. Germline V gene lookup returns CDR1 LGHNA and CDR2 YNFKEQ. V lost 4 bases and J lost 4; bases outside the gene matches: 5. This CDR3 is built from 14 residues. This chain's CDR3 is CASSPGGDTYGYTF. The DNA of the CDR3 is TGTGCCAGCAGCCCAGGGGGCGATACCTATGGCTACACCTTC.

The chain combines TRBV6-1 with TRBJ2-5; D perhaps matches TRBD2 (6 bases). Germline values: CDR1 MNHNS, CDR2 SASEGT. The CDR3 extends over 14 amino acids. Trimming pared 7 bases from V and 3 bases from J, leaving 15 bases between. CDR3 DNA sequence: TGTGCCAGCAATAGCGGCGGTACAGAAGAGACCCAGTACTTC. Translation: CASNSGGTEETQYF.

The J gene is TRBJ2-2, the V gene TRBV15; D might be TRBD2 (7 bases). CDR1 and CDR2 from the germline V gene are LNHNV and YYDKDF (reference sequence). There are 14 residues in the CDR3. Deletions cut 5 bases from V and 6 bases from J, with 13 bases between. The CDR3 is CATSVLGGAGELFF. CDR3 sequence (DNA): TGTGCCACCAGCGTGCTAGGGGGGGCCGGGGAGCTGTTTTTT.

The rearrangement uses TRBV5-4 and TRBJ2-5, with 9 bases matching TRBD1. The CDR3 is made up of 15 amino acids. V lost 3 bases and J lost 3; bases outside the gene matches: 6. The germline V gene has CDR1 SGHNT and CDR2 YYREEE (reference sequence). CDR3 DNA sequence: TGTGCCAGCAGCTCTTTGGGACAGGGTGAAGAGACCCAGTACTTC. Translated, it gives CASSSLGQGEETQYF. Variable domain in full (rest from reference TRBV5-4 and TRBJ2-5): ETGVTQSPTHLIKTRGQQVTLRCSSQSGHNTVSWYQQALGQGPQFIFQYYREEENGRGNFPPRFSGLQFPNYSSELNVNALELDDSALYLCASSSLGQGEETQYFGPGTRLLVL.

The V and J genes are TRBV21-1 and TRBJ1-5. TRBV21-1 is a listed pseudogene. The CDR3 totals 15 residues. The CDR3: CASSKPGARGQPQHF. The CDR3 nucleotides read TGTGCCAGCAGCAAGCCCGGGGCGCGGGGTCAGCCCCAGCATTTT.

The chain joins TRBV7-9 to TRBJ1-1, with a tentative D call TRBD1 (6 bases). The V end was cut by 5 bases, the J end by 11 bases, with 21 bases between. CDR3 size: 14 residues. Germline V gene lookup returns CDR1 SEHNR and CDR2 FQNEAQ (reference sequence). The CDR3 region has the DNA TGTGCCAGCAGCCCCCTGTTGGACAGCCTCGTCGCTTTCTTT. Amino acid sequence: CASSPLLDSLVAFF.

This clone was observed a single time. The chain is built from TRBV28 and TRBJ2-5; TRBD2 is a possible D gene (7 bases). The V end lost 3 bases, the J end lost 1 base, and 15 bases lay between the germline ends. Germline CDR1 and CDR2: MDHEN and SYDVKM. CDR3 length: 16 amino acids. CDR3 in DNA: TGTGCCAGCAGTTTTCGGGGGGCGAGATTCCAAGAGACCCAGTACTTC. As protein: CASSFRGARFQETQYF.

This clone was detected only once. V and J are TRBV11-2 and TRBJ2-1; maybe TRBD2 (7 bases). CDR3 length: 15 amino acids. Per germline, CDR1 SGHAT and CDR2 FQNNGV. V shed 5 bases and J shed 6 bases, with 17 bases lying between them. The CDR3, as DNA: TGTGCCAGCAGCCAGGCCGGGGGGCTACTCAATGAGCAGTTCTTC. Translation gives CASSQAGGLLNEQFF. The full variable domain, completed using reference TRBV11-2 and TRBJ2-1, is EAGVAQSPRYKIIEKRQSVAFWCNPISGHATLYWYQQILGQGPKLLIQFQNNGVVDDSQLPKDRFSAERLKGVDSTLKIQPAKLEDSAVYLCASSQAGGLLNEQFFGPGTRLTVL.

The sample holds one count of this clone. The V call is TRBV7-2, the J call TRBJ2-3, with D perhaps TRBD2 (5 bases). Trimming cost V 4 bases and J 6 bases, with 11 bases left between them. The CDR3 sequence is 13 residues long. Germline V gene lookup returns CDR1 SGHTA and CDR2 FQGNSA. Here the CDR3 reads CASSWRMGDTQYF. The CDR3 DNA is TGTGCCAGCAGCTGGAGGATGGGGGATACGCAGTATTTT.

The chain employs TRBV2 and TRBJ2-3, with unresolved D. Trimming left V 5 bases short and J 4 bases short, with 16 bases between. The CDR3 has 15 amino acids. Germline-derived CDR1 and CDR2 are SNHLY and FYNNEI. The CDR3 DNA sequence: TGTGCCAGCAGTCCACGACTTCCTCCCCCAGATACGCAGTATTTT. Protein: CASSPRLPPPDTQYF.

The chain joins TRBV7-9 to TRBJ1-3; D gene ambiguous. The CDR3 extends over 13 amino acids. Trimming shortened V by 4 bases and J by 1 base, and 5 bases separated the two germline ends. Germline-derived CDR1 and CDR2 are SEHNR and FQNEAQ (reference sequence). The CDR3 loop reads CASSYASGNTIYF. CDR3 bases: TGTGCCAGCAGCTACGCGTCTGGAAACACCATATATTTT.

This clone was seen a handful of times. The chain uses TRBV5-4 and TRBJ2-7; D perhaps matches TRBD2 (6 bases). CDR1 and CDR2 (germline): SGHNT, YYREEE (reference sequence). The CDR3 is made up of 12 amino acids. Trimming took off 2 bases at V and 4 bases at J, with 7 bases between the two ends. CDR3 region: CASSFGGYEQYF. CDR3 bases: TGTGCCAGCAGCTTTGGGGGGTACGAGCAGTACTTC.

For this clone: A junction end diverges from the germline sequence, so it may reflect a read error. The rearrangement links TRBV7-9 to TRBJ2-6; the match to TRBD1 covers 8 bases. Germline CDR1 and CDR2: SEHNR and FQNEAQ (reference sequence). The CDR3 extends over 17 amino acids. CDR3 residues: CSSTLDRVVAGANVLTF. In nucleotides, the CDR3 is TGTTCCAGCACCCTGGACAGGGTAGTTGCTGGGGCCAACGTCCTGACTTTC.

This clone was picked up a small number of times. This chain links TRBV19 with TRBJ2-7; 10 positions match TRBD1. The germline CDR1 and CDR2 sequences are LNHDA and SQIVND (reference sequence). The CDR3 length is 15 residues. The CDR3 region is CAPFSGTGVSDEQYF. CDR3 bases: TGTGCTCCCTTTTCGGGGACAGGGGTGAGTGACGAGCAGTACTTC.